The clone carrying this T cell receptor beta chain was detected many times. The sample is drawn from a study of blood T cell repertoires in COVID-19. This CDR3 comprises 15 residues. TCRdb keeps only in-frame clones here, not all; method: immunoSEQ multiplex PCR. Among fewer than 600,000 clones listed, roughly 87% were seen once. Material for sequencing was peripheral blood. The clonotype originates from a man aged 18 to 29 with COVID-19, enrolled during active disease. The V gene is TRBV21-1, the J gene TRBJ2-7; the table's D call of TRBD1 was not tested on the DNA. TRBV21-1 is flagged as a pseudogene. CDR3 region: CASSKVDRAAYEQYF. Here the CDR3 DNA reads TGTGCCAGCAGCAAAGTTGACAGGGCAGCCTACGAGCAGTACTTC.